The text below deals with one T cell receptor (beta chain). The specificity of this receptor is unknown. A far larger clone is a single base away, which makes a read error likely. What the time point label conveys for this sample: pre-pandemic baseline sample and day 111 after first positive SARS-CoV-2 test. Sequencing took place on an Illumina MiSeq. Profiling of the peripheral T cell repertoire targeted human TCRbeta genes. Per the original workflow: Differential clonotype abundance was tested with beta-binomial modelling to account for variability over time. Expanded clonotypes were checked against the ImmuneCODE reference database of SARS-CoV-2-associated TCRs and mapped to regions of the viral genome. Additional repertoire analyses were carried out for TRBV gene usage, CDR3 length, CDR3 amino acid overlap between time points, clonotype abundance distributions and Jaccard similarity. TCRdb reran the public reads through fastp at Q25 and MiXCR, keeping productive beta chains. All rows with the same CDR3 protein become a single entry with the most common DNA and genes. In this record, the V and J calls reflect TCRdb's handling and not the investigators' own analysis. The sample data list under 250,000 distinct CDR3 sequences, and more than 25% of these were observed just once. The biggest ten clones account for 7% to 8% of the sample.

The CDR3 measures 14 amino acids from cysteine to phenylalanine. CDR3 DNA only is kept here, 42 bases in frame from base 1. Taken from the germline V gene, the CDR1 and CDR2 loops are SGHAT and FQNNGV. V loses 2 bases of germline sequence and J loses 2 bases, and the interval between the two ends is 8 bases. The sample is drawn from a study of kidney transplant recipient with SARS-CoV-2 infection listed by TCRdb under 2021. The source is a male patient in his thirties who had COVID-19 and was a kidney transplant recipient. Donor T cells from the graft may be present among the T cells after a transplant. The receptor chain draws on TRBV11-2 and TRBJ2-3; no D gene can be assigned with confidence. The sample was a blood sample, taken at baseline and between days 110 and 120 from a kidney transplant recipient. The DNA reads TGTGCCAGCAGCTTACACGGCTTCACAGATACGCAGTATTTT. It encodes CASSLHGFTDTQYF.